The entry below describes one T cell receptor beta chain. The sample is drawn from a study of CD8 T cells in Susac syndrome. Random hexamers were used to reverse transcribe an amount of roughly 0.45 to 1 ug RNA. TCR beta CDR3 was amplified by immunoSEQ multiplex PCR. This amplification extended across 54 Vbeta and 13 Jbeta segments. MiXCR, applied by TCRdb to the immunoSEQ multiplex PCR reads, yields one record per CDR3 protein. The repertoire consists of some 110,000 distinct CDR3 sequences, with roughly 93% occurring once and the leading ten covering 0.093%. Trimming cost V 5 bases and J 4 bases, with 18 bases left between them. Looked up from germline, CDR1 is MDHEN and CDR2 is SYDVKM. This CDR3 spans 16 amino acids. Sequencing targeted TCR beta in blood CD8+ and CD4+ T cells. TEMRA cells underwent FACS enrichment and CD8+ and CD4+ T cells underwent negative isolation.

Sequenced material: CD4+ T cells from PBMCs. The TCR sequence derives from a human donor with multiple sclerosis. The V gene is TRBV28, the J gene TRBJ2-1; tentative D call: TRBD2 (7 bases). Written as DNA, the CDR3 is TGTGCCAGCAGTCCTCCCAAGGGGGGGCCATACAATGAGCAGTTCTTC. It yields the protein CASSPPKGGPYNEQFF.